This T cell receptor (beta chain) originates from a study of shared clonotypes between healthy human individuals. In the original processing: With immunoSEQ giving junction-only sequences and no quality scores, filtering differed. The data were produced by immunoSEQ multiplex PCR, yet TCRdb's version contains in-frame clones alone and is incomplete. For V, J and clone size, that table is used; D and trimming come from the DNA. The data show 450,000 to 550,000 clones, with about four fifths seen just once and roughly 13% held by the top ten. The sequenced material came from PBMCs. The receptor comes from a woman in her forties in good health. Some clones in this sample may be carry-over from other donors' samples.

CDR3 residues: CAISETALAGYTF. The CDR3 DNA reads as TGTGCCATCAGTGAAACAGCCCTAGCAGGCTACACCTTC. The chain has TRBV10-3 and TRBJ1-2; no firm D call. CDR1 is ENHRY and CDR2 is SYGVKD in the germline V gene. The length of the CDR3 is 13 residues. Trimming pared 3 bases from V and 8 bases from J, leaving 13 bases between.